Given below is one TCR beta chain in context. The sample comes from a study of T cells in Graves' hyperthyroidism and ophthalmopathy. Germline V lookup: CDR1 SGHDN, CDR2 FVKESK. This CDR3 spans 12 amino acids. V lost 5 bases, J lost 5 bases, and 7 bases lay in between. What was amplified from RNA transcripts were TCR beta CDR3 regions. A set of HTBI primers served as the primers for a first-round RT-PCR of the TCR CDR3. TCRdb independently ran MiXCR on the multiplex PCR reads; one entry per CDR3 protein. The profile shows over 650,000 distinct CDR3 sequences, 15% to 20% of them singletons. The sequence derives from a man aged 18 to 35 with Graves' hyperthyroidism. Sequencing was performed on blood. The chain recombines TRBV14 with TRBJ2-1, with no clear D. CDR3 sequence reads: CASSEINNEQFF. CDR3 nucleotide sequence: TGTGCCAGCAGCGAAATAAACAATGAGCAGTTCTTC.